The 8 T cell receptor beta chains below come from one sample, sequenced in a study of blood T cell repertoires in COVID-19. Libraries were prepared by immunoSEQ multiplex PCR; TCRdb keeps only in-frame clonotypes and omits some of them. The repertoire holds approximately 30,000 clones, about 90% seen once, with around 5% in the top ten. The specimen was peripheral blood. The receptor set was obtained from a human donor in a cohort sampled during active COVID-19.

The chain is built from TRBV11-1 and TRBJ2-3, with TRBD1 identical over 10 bases. V lost 5 bases and J lost 4; bases outside the gene matches: 6. This CDR3 spans 15 amino acids. The germline CDR1 and CDR2 sequences are SGHAT and FQDESV (reference sequence). The CDR3 loop is CASSPAGQGSDTQYF. Written as DNA, the CDR3 is TGTGCCAGCAGCCCCGCGGGACAGGGGTCAGATACGCAGTATTTT.

This chain connects TRBV9 to TRBJ2-1; 9 bases map to TRBD2. Germline-derived CDR1 and CDR2 are SGDLS and YYNGEE. J was trimmed by 2 bases and V by 4 bases; bases with no gene match: 10. The CDR3 consists of 17 residues. CDR3 nucleotides: TGTGCCAGCAGCTCCAATAGCGGGAGTGGCGCCTACAATGAGCAGTTCTTC. It translates to CASSSNSGSGAYNEQFF.

V usage is TRBV5-1 and J usage is TRBJ1-1; TRBD1 matches 8 bases. The trim removed 5 bases at V and 4 bases at J, leaving 7 bases unmatched. This CDR3 is 14 amino acids long. The germline gives CDR1 SGHRS, CDR2 YFSETQ. For the CDR3, the DNA is TGCGCCAGCAGGAGGGCAGGGGGCGTCACTGAAGCTTTCTTT. This encodes CASRRAGGVTEAFF.

The V call is TRBV5-1, the J call TRBJ2-3, with 14 bases lining up with TRBD2. From germline, CDR1 is SGHRS and CDR2 YFSETQ. V shed 4 bases, J shed 3 bases, and the junction held 13 bases outside the gene matches. CDR3 length: 19 residues. The DNA of the CDR3 is TGCGCCAGCAGCCGCCGGCCGGGACTAGCGGGGGTAGGGACAGATACGCAGTATTTT. Its protein is CASSRRPGLAGVGTDTQYF.

This rearrangement joins TRBV9 to TRBJ2-1, with D hard to call. V shed 0 bases and J shed 8 bases, with 15 bases lying between them. The CDR3 length is 15 residues. The V gene's germline CDR1 is SGDLS and CDR2 YYNGEE. This CDR3 reads CASSVGPTRFDEQFF. The CDR3 DNA reads TGTGCCAGCAGCGTAGGACCCACGAGGTTCGATGAGCAGTTCTTC.

The J gene is TRBJ2-3, the V gene TRBV7-2, with D perhaps TRBD2 (5 bases). The CDR3 extends over 15 amino acids. Deletions cut 7 bases from V and 4 bases from J, with 18 bases between. Germline V CDR1 and CDR2: SGHTA, FQGNSA. CDR3 amino acids: CASTFPAASADTQYF. Here the CDR3 DNA reads TGTGCCAGCACCTTTCCAGCGGCCTCGGCAGATACGCAGTATTTT.

This chain links TRBV3-1 (or the pseudogene TRBV3-2) with TRBJ2-5; perhaps TRBD2 as D (6 bases). Germline V lookup: CDR1 LGHDT, CDR2 YNNKEL (reference sequence). Trimming took 0 bases from V and 5 from J, leaving 13 bases between them. This CDR3 has 15 amino acids. This CDR3 reads CASSQDLGGRETQYF. Written as DNA, the CDR3 is TGTGCCAGCAGCCAAGATCTGGGGGGTAGGGAGACCCAGTACTTC.

This chain uses TRBV10-3 with TRBJ2-5, with 8 positions matching TRBD2. Unmatched junction bases numbered 6, after V lost 3 bases and J lost 6 bases. CDR1 is ENHRY, CDR2 SYGVKD, per germline. This CDR3 contains 14 residues. CDR3 DNA sequence: TGTGCCATCAGTGAAAGGGGCGGGAGGAAGACCCAGTACTTC. Translated: CAISERGGRKTQYF.